The subject of this entry is one T cell receptor beta chain. Its target antigen remains unknown. Per-base qualities were not stored, and no clone one base away is much larger. Deletion took 4 bases off V and 4 bases off J, with a span of 11 bases between the germline ends. Its CDR3 holds 13 amino acids, cysteine through phenylalanine. Here the CDR3 DNA is all that survives: 39 bases in frame from base 1. CDR1 and CDR2, looked up from the germline V gene, are SNHLY and FYNNEI. This sample is part of a study of Ad26.COV2.S vaccination and SARS-CoV-2 variants (dated by TCRdb to about 2021). With respect to the entire study: Vaccine-arm donors were drawn from COV1001, a multicentre, randomized, double-blind, placebo-controlled phase I-IIa trial of Ad26.COV2.S in healthy adults. The TCR-sequenced set comprised around 30 samples: 19 Ad26.COV2.S vaccine recipients, 5 placebo recipients and 8 SARS-CoV-2 convalescent individuals. Investigators remained blinded to trial group allocation during experiments and outcome assessment. Ad26.COV2.S was given intramuscularly at 5x10^10 or 1x10^11 viral particles, as a single shot or as two shots 56 days apart. Participants in the trial were split at random into five groups of five each, receiving low-dose or high-dose Ad26.COV2.S once or twice, or else placebo on both occasions. The specificity and breadth of SARS-CoV-2-reactive T cell receptors after Ad26.COV2.S vaccination were assessed by TCRbeta repertoire sequencing. Broader findings and caveats from the paper: According to the authors, total T cell responses may have been underestimated by the TCR breadth and depth analyses. Higher spike-specific TCR breadth was observed in Ad26.COV2.S recipients than in placebo recipients (P = 0.0014). Comparable non-spike TCR breadth was observed between vaccine and placebo recipients, consistent with only spike being contained in the vaccine. The study was not powered to compare responses between vaccine doses or regimens. After vaccination, spike-specific CD8+ and CD4+ T cell responses were reported to show substantial breadth.

The immunoSEQ Assay was the method used to sequence TCRbeta CDR3 regions. After extraction, genomic DNA underwent amplification by bias-controlled multiplex PCR, followed by high-throughput sequencing. As for how the authors treated the data: To quantify the absolute abundance of each unique TCRbeta CDR3 region, sequences were collapsed and filtered. T cell fraction was estimated by normalization of TCRbeta template counts to usable DNA, with usable DNA being measured through amplification of reference genes present in all nucleated cells. Repertoire TCRs were annotated as SARS-CoV-2-specific by exact matching of V gene, CDR3 amino acid sequence and J gene to a known reactive TCR set. MIRA supplied the reference SARS-CoV-2 TCR set, which was filtered for enrichment in COVID-19-positive ImmuneCODE repertoires so that public or cross-reactive TCRs were removed. Using the MIRA antigens, annotated TCRs were further analysed by specific ORF or by position within an ORF. Depth was the summed frequency of annotated unique rearrangements, while breadth was defined as annotated unique rearrangements over total unique productive rearrangements. Group comparisons of TCR breadth used two-sided Wilcoxon rank-sum tests. Sourced from immuneACCESS, this table was stored by TCRdb with only in-frame sequences that have V and J called. A share of the clones is absent; for the studies checked, an unresolved V gene accounts for under half, and the remainder has no known explanation. V, J and clone size were drawn from that table, and D and trimming were deduced from the DNA. Within this sample are over 450,000 clones, with 89% of them counted one time only. About 1.7% of the sample comes from the top ten.

This specimen's treatment or condition label, per the study, means: around 19 received Ad26.COV2.S at low or high dose, single or two shots; about 5 received placebo; per-sample allocation not given. For vaccine and placebo recipients, the sequenced repertoires came from samples collected on day 63 after the first injection. Cohort 1b enrolled about 25 adults aged 18-55 years at a single site in Boston, USA, between 29 July and 7 August 2020. Ad26.COV2.S was a replication-incompetent adenovirus type 26 vector that expressed a prefusion-stabilized SARS-CoV-2 spike protein derived from the original Wuhan strain.

The receptor chain draws on TRBV2 and TRBJ2-7, with TRBD2 perhaps the D gene, on 6 matching bases. The sample here was peripheral blood, taken in a trial of Ad26.COV2.S vaccine versus placebo. The receptor's source is a person between 18 and 59 years old who received the Ad26.COV2.S COVID-19 vaccine or a placebo. The CDR3 region reads CASSVVGRYEQYF. The DNA is TGTGCCAGCAGTGTTGTTGGGAGGTACGAGCAGTACTTC.